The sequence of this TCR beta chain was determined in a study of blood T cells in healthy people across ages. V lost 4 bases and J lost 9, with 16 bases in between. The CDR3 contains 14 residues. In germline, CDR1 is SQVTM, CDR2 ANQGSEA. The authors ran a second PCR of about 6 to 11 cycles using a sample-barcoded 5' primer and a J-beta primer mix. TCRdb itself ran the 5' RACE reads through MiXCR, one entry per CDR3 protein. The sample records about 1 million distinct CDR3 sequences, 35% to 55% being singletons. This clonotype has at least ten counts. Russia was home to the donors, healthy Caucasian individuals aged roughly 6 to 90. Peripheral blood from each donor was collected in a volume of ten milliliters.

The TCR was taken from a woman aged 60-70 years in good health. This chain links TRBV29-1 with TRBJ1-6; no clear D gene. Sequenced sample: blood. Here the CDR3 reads CSVALDPPPSPLHF. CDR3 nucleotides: TGCAGCGTTGCGCTTGACCCCCCGCCTTCACCCCTCCACTTT. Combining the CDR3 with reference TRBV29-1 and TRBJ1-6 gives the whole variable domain SAVISQKPSRDICQRGTSLTIQCQVDSQVTMMFWYRQQPGQSLTLIATANQGSEATYESGFVIDKFPISRPNLTFSTLTVSNMSPEDSSIYLCSVALDPPPSPLHFGNGTRLTVT.